The 19 T cell receptor beta chains below all came from one sample that was sequenced in a study of control samples from healthy donors and cancer patients. The method was immunoSEQ multiplex PCR; TCRdb's version includes in-frame clones alone and lacks a portion of them. The repertoire holds 110,000 to 150,000 clones, with over 90% as singletons. Sequences were obtained from PBMCs. The receptors come from a man between 60 and 75 years old with colorectal cancer.

This chain uses TRBV6-1 with TRBJ2-7; perhaps TRBD1 as D (5 bases). V was clipped by 0 bases and J by 0 bases, with 9 bases between them. The CDR3 contains 15 residues. Germline V gene lookup returns CDR1 MNHNS and CDR2 SASEGT. The CDR3 region has the DNA TGTGCCAGCAGTGAAGCCCCAGGACACTCCTACGAGCAGTACTTC. Its protein is CASSEAPGHSYEQYF.

J is TRBJ2-3 and V is TRBV5-4, with D unclear. The CDR3 is made up of 16 amino acids. V was cut by 0 bases and J by 2 bases, with 13 bases left in between. Looked up from germline, CDR1 is SGHNT and CDR2 is YYREEE (reference sequence). The chain's CDR3 is CASSLARDGNTDTQYF. The CDR3 bases are TGTGCCAGCAGCTTGGCCCGAGACGGAAACACAGATACGCAGTATTTT.

V is TRBV18 and J is TRBJ2-7; D is perhaps TRBD1 (6 bases). Deletions cut 0 bases from V and 2 bases from J, with 8 bases between. CDR3 length: 14 residues. Germline assignment: CDR1 KGHSH and CDR2 LQKENI. The CDR3 loop is CASSPPTGPYEQYF. DNA of the CDR3: TGTGCCAGCTCACCACCGACAGGACCCTACGAGCAGTACTTC. The whole variable domain, remainder taken from reference TRBV18 and TRBJ2-7, is NAGVMQNPRHLVRRRGQEARLRCSPMKGHSHVYWYRQLPEEGLKFMVYLQKENIIDESGMPKERFSAEFPKEGPSILRIQQVVRGDSAAYFCASSPPTGPYEQYFGPGTRLTVT.

This clone was recorded only once. The DNA of the CDR3 is TGCGCCAGCAGCCCAACGGGGGGAACCTCCTACGAGCAGTACTTC. Encoded protein: CASSPTGGTSYEQYF. The chain combines TRBV5-1 with TRBJ2-7, with 7 positions matching TRBD2. V dropped 4 bases and J dropped 0; count of bases not matched to a gene: 7. Per germline, CDR1 SGHRS and CDR2 YFSETQ. This CDR3 contains 15 residues.

V and J are TRBV7-8 and TRBJ2-3; TRBD1 or TRBD2 may be the D gene (6 bases each). With 1 base removed from V and 1 base from J, the gap between germline ends came to 12 bases. The CDR3 loop spans 16 amino acids. Germline lookup yields CDR1 SGHVS and CDR2 FQNEAQ. The CDR3 DNA sequence: TGTGCCAGCAGCTTAGAAGGAGGGGGAGGCACAGATACGCAGTATTTT. Protein sequence: CASSLEGGGGTDTQYF.

The V call is TRBV15, the J call TRBJ2-5; 11 bases align to TRBD1. Germline V gene lookup returns CDR1 LNHNV and CDR2 YYDKDF (reference sequence). The CDR3 consists of 17 residues. V lost 1 base and J lost 5; bases outside the gene matches: 9. In nucleotides, the CDR3 is TGTGCCACCAGCAGAGCCGCCGGACAGGGGGCATTTGAGACCCAGTACTTC. Protein product: CATSRAAGQGAFETQYF.

The chain employs TRBV11-2 and TRBJ2-5; D is ambiguous. V lost 0 bases to trimming and J lost 5 bases, with 16 bases between them. Germline V gene data show CDR1 as SGHAT and CDR2 as FQNNGV. The CDR3 runs 16 residues. CDR3: CASSLDIGRKRETQYF. For the CDR3, the DNA is TGTGCCAGCAGCTTAGATATAGGCCGGAAGAGGGAGACCCAGTACTTC.

This rearrangement joins TRBV18 to TRBJ2-2, with D perhaps being TRBD1 or TRBD2 (5 bases each). Trimming stripped 5 bases from V and 7 bases from J, with 14 bases between. Germline V gene lookup returns CDR1 KGHSH and CDR2 LQKENI. CDR3 length: 14 amino acids. In DNA form, the CDR3 reads TGTGCCAGCTCAACGGGGAGTGACAGCGGGGAGCTGTTTTTT. It encodes CASSTGSDSGELFF.

The chain recombines TRBV6-1 with TRBJ2-2, with 8 bases identical to TRBD1. Trimming at V came to 1 base and at J to 6 bases, leaving 13 bases not matched to a gene. CDR1 is MNHNS, CDR2 SASEGT, per germline. The CDR3 contains 18 residues. The CDR3 region has the DNA TGTGCCAGCAGTGAAGTGTCCCTAGGCAGGGGGCTACCCGGGGAGCTGTTTTTT. Protein sequence: CASSEVSLGRGLPGELFF.

This clone was detected once. The chain has TRBV24-1 and TRBJ2-1; D gene unclear. The CDR3 length is 17 residues. The V gene's germline CDR1 is KGHDR and CDR2 SFDVKD. Trimming removed 5 bases from V and 0 bases from J, with 16 bases in between. CDR3 protein: CATSAVSRSSSYNEQFF. CDR3 bases: TGTGCCACCAGTGCCGTCAGTCGGAGTAGCTCCTACAATGAGCAGTTCTTC.

This sequence joins TRBV6-5 and TRBJ1-1, with TRBD1 matching 9 bases. Germline-derived CDR1 and CDR2 are MNHEY and SVGAGI. This CDR3 has 15 amino acids. The J segment lost 1 base and the V segment lost 6 bases, leaving 6 bases of the junction unmatched. The CDR3 reads CASRRDRGRNTEAFF. CDR3 coding DNA: TGTGCCAGCAGACGAGACAGGGGGAGGAACACTGAAGCTTTCTTT.

The V call is TRBV6-2 or TRBV6-3, the J call TRBJ2-1, with D maybe TRBD1 (5 bases). This CDR3 is built from 14 residues. Germline CDR1 MNHEY, CDR2 SVGEGT. V was clipped by 6 bases and J by 9 bases, with 18 bases between them. The CDR3 region is CASSLKGARAEQFF. CDR3 coding DNA: TGTGCCAGCAGCCTTAAAGGGGCTCGAGCTGAGCAGTTCTTC.

The chain joins TRBV5-1 to TRBJ2-1; D may be TRBD1 (6 bases). Trimming left V 6 bases short and J 6 bases short, with 13 bases between. This CDR3 region has 13 residues. Germline loops: CDR1 SGHRS, CDR2 YFSETQ. The CDR3 spells CASTIQGSNEQFF. CDR3 bases: TGCGCCAGCACCATACAGGGATCCAATGAGCAGTTCTTC.

V is TRBV7-6 and J is TRBJ2-5; the D gene is possibly TRBD2 (5 bases). The germline V and J ends were trimmed by 0 bases and 2 bases, with 16 bases remaining between them. CDR1 is SGHVS and CDR2 is FNYEAQ in the germline V gene. This CDR3 is built from 17 residues. The CDR3 region has the DNA TGTGCCAGCAGCTTAGCGTGGAGCGGCGAATTACAAGAGACCCAGTACTTC. Amino acids: CASSLAWSGELQETQYF.

This chain connects TRBV6-5 to TRBJ2-7; D might be TRBD2 (5 bases). The CDR3 contains 11 residues. The V end lost 8 bases, the J end lost 10 bases, and 15 bases lay between the germline ends. Germline CDR1 MNHEY, CDR2 SVGAGI. The CDR3 DNA reads TGTGCCAGCTCCGAGGGCCATTCACAGTACTTC. It is translated as CASSEGHSQYF.

V is TRBV6-6 and J is TRBJ1-5; the D gene is possibly TRBD1 (6 bases). Germline assignment: CDR1 MNHNY and CDR2 SVGAGI (reference sequence). Between the trimmed V and J ends, which lost 11 bases and 0 bases, there was a span of 11 bases. The CDR3 consists of 13 residues. The CDR3 nucleotides are TGTGCCGCCCGGACAGTTAGCAATCAGCCCCAGCATTTT. Its protein is CAARTVSNQPQHF.

The chain recombines TRBV2 with TRBJ1-5; the D gene is possibly TRBD1 (6 bases). Trimming stripped 4 bases from V and 7 bases from J, with 14 bases between. CDR3 size: 14 residues. The V gene's germline CDR1 is SNHLY and CDR2 FYNNEI. CDR3 DNA: TGTGCCAGCAGTGTGAGGGCAGGGGAACAGCCCCAGCATTTT. It yields the protein CASSVRAGEQPQHF.

V usage is TRBV19 and J usage is TRBJ1-1; D is ambiguous. CDR3 length: 13 amino acids. The germline gives CDR1 LNHDA, CDR2 SQIVND (reference sequence). V shed 10 bases and J shed 1 base, with 13 bases lying between them. The CDR3 sequence: CATRERGNTEAFF. In DNA, the CDR3 is TGTGCCACCCGGGAGCGGGGGAACACTGAAGCTTTCTTT.

The J gene is TRBJ1-2, the V gene TRBV5-6; 8 bases are shared with TRBD1. Germline trimming cut 4 bases from V and 6 bases from J; bases unmatched to any gene: 5. Germline V lookup: CDR1 SGHDT, CDR2 YYEEEE. CDR3 length: 13 residues. The CDR3 DNA reads as TGTGCCAGCAGCCCACCGACAGGGGATGGCTACACCTTC. It encodes CASSPPTGDGYTF.